This entry describes one TCR beta chain. The antigen remains undetermined. The data were obtained in a study of cytomegalovirus exposure and HLA in healthy donors. The wider study: Assignment to the Caucasian-associated ancestry cluster applied to around 82% of the 350 to 500 genotyped donors. Findings of the study overall: A later analysis reportedly identified an Asian-associated ancestry cluster as carrying fewer N-insertions than the 666-donor mean. Further analysis was carried out later, and it showed several of the most significant clusters appearing linked to common viral pathogens. TCR beta sequences reportedly predicted most subjects' HLA-A and HLA-B alleles accurately.

This CDR3 region has 14 residues. Per the germline V gene, CDR1 is MNHEY and CDR2 is SVGAGI. Trimming left V 7 bases short and J 5 bases short, with 17 bases between. A multiplex PCR was run with 60 Vbeta primers and 13 Jbeta primers. Profiled with immunoSEQ multiplex PCR; TCRdb holds only in-frame clones, not every one. The sample has about 210,000 clones; around 81% are singletons. Sequenced input: PBMCs. This TCR derives from a woman between 50 and 59 years old in good health and CMV-seropositive. The V and J genes are TRBV6-5 and TRBJ1-1; D perhaps matches TRBD1 (5 bases). The CDR3 DNA sequence: TGTGCCAGCACCCTGGGAGGGGTTCGGACTGAAGCTTTCTTT. Protein product: CASTLGGVRTEAFF.